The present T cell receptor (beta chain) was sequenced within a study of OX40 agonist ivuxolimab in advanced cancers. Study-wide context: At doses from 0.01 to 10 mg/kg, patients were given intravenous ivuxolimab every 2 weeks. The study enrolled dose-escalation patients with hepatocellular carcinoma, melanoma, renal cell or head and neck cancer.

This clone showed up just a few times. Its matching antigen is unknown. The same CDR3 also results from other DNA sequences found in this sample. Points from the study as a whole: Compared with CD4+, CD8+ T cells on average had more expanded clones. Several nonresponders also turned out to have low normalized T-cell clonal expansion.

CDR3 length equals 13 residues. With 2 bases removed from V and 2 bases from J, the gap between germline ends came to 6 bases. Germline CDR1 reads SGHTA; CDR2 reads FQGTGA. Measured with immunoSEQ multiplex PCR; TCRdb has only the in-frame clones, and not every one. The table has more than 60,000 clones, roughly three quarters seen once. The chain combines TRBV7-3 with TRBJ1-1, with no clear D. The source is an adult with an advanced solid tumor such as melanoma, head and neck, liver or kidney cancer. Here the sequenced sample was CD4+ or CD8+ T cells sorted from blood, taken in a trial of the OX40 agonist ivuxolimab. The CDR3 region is CASSLSVNTEAFF. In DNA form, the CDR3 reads TGTGCCAGCAGCTTATCCGTTAACACTGAAGCTTTCTTT.